The 21 T cell receptor beta chains given below trace back to one sample, sequenced in a study of Graves' ophthalmopathy and Graves' hyperthyroidism. RNA transcripts served as template for amplifying TCR beta CDR3 sequences. HTBI-primed first-round RT-PCR preceded second-round multiplex PCR. Each CDR3 protein gets one entry after TCRdb re-called the multiplex PCR reads with MiXCR. The sample records roughly 1.1 million distinct CDR3 sequences, about 38% being singletons. What was sequenced was peripheral blood or thyroid tissue (not recorded which). The receptors originated from an adult man with Graves' hyperthyroidism.

The sample holds a few counts of this clonotype. The chain employs TRBV10-3 and TRBJ1-2, with no clear D. This CDR3 contains 15 residues. Germline V lookup: CDR1 ENHRY, CDR2 SYGVKD. Trimming removed 3 bases from V and 6 bases from J, with 17 bases in between. The CDR3 nucleotides are TGTGCCATCAGTGAAGCGGCAGGCGTTACTCATGGCTACACCTTC. The encoded protein is CAISEAAGVTHGYTF.

The DNA for the CDR3 is TGTGCCAGCAGTGAGACGAGCGGCCAAGAGACCCAGTACTTC. Its translation: CASSETSGQETQYF. This rearrangement joins TRBV25-1 to TRBJ2-5, with D perhaps matching TRBD2 (5 bases). The CDR3 has 14 amino acids. Germline CDR1 is MGHDK and CDR2 is SYGVNS. V was clipped by 3 bases and J by 1 base, with 9 bases between them.

This clonotype showed up many times. The genes are TRBV29-1 and TRBJ1-1; D gene unclear. Trimming took 4 bases from V and 3 from J, leaving 6 bases between them. The CDR3 totals 11 residues. Germline V gives CDR1 SQVTM, CDR2 ANQGSEA. CDR3 nucleotides: TGCAGCGTTGGTTCCTACACTGAAGCTTTCTTT. As protein: CSVGSYTEAFF.

This clonotype came up once. The genes are TRBV6-2 or TRBV6-3 and TRBJ1-5; D perhaps matches TRBD1 (6 bases). This CDR3 spans 18 amino acids. Between the trimmed V and J ends, which lost 8 bases and 6 bases, there was a span of 29 bases. Germline V gives CDR1 MNHEY, CDR2 SVGEGT. The chain's CDR3 is CASERAGSIGGSRQPQHF. CDR3 coding DNA: TGTGCCAGCGAACGGGCAGGGTCGATCGGGGGCTCTCGTCAGCCCCAGCATTTT.

This clonotype was seen many times. The chain combines TRBV3-1 with TRBJ1-5; D ambiguous. The V gene lost 3 bases and the J gene lost 4 bases, with 4 bases spanning the gap. Germline lookup yields CDR1 LGHDT and CDR2 YNNKEL (reference sequence). This CDR3 comprises 12 residues. CDR3: CASSQENQPQHF. The DNA of the CDR3 is TGTGCCAGCAGCCAGGAGAATCAGCCCCAGCATTTT. Filled out from reference TRBV3-1 and TRBJ1-5, the complete variable domain reads DTAVSQTPKYLVTQMGNDKSIKCEQNLGHDTMYWYKQDSKKFLKIMFSYNNKELIINETVPNRFSPKSPDKAHLNLHINSLELGDSAVYFCASSQENQPQHFGDGTRLSIL.

The rearrangement uses TRBV28 and TRBJ1-5; D gene uncertain. Trimming shortened V by 2 bases and J by 15 bases, and 17 bases separated the two germline ends. The CDR3 consists of 13 residues. The germline CDR1 and CDR2 sequences are MDHEN and SYDVKM. The chain's CDR3 is CASSLASASPWHF. The DNA for the CDR3 is TGTGCCAGCAGTTTAGCGTCGGCTTCCCCCTGGCATTTT.

This clonotype has a count of ten or more. The chain is built from TRBV4-3 and TRBJ2-7; 8 bases are shared with TRBD2. This CDR3 contains 15 residues. Germline loops: CDR1 LGHNA, CDR2 YSLEER. J gave up 5 bases and V 0 bases, and 6 bases lay outside the gene matches. The CDR3 region has the DNA TGCGCCAGCAGCCAAGATATCGGGAGGGCCCACGAGCAGTACTTC. This codes for CASSQDIGRAHEQYF.

In its sample, this clonotype was seen a few times. The chain is built from TRBV7-2 and TRBJ2-2; no definite D call. Germline assignment: CDR1 SGHTA and CDR2 FQGNSA. The V end was cut by 4 bases, the J end by 4 bases, with 16 bases between. The length of the CDR3 is 16 residues. The CDR3 DNA reads TGTGCCAGCAGCTCCCGATTCCTGTTATGCACCGGGGAGCTGTTTTTT. This translates into CASSSRFLLCTGELFF.

This chain connects TRBV5-1 to TRBJ1-6; D is possibly TRBD1 (5 bases). Trimming removed 4 bases at V and 9 bases at J, with 23 bases between. The CDR3 is 17 residues long. Germline V gene lookup returns CDR1 SGHRS and CDR2 YFSETQ. CDR3 nucleotides: TGCGCCAGCAGCCCCACAACGGGGACCTCTTGGAGTTCACCCCTCCACTTT. It specifies CASSPTTGTSWSSPLHF.

This clonotype has a count of ten or more. The genes are TRBV7-9 and TRBJ2-7; 7 nucleotides align to TRBD1. The junction had 9 bases not matched to a gene; V was cut back by 5 bases and J by 2 bases. The CDR3 has 15 amino acids. The germline V gene has CDR1 SEHNR and CDR2 FQNEAQ (reference sequence). Written as DNA, the CDR3 is TGTGCCAGCAGCCCCCTAGAGCAGGGGGCCTACGAGCAGTACTTC. It specifies CASSPLEQGAYEQYF.

There are a few counts of this clonotype. A single base separates this from a much larger clone, so it may be a read error. This rearrangement joins TRBV7-8 to TRBJ1-5, with D possibly TRBD1 on 6 matching bases. Germline loops: CDR1 SGHVS, CDR2 FQNEAQ. Trimming removed 1 base from V and 7 bases from J, with 17 bases in between. The CDR3 runs to 16 residues. In nucleotides, the CDR3 is TGTGCCAGCAGCTTAGTGGCGGGGGCGCAAGGCCAGCCCCAGCATTTT. Translating gives CASSLVAGAQGQPQHF.

The CDR3 nucleotides read TGCAGCGTCCGAGTAGCAGGGTTCCCCAACTATGGCTACACCTTC. It encodes CSVRVAGFPNYGYTF. V usage is TRBV29-1 and J usage is TRBJ1-2, with D perhaps matching TRBD1 (5 bases). V lost 6 bases and J 2 bases, leaving 19 bases between the germline ends. The CDR3 runs 15 residues. CDR1 SQVTM and CDR2 ANQGSEA come from the germline V gene.

As concerns this clonotype: Mismatch with germline at one junction end may stem from a read error. This chain links TRBV15 with TRBJ2-1; D gene uncertain. Germline V gene data show CDR1 as LNHNV and CDR2 as YYDKDF (reference sequence). The CDR3 covers 16 residues. The CDR3 is CATSRGPSGSYDEQFF. For the CDR3, the DNA is TGTGCCACCAGCAGAGGGCCAAGTGGGTCCTACGATGAGCAGTTCTTC.

The V gene is TRBV7-2, the J gene TRBJ2-5, with 9 bases aligning to TRBD2. There are 15 residues in the CDR3. The germline CDR1 and CDR2 sequences are SGHTA and FQGNSA. The junction had 7 bases not matched to a gene; V was cut back by 1 base and J by 7 bases. For the CDR3, the DNA is TGTGCCAGCAGCTTAGAAGCACTAGCGGGTGGGACCCAGTACTTC. It translates to CASSLEALAGGTQYF.

This chain joins TRBV28 and TRBJ1-1; the D gene is possibly TRBD1 (5 bases). Germline-derived CDR1 and CDR2 are MDHEN and SYDVKM. The CDR3 is 14 amino acids. Trimming left V 4 bases short and J 6 bases short, with 15 bases between. The CDR3 DNA follows: TGTGCCAGCAGTTCCTGGACACCGGGCGCTGAAGCTTTCTTT. Translation gives CASSSWTPGAEAFF.

A few counts support this clonotype. V is TRBV5-1 and J is TRBJ2-5, with TRBD1 identical over 7 bases. There are 14 residues in the CDR3. Germline values: CDR1 SGHRS, CDR2 YFSETQ. J lost 5 bases, V lost 2 bases, and 6 bases had no gene match. The CDR3: CASSLTAGGETQYF. DNA for the CDR3: TGCGCCAGCAGCTTAACGGCAGGGGGTGAGACCCAGTACTTC.

The V call is TRBV7-2, the J call TRBJ2-5; perhaps TRBD1 as D (7 bases). The closer fit of TRBJ2-7 to the DNA end suggests the J call may be wrong. The CDR3 runs to 14 residues. Germline assignment: CDR1 SGHTA and CDR2 FQGNSA. The CDR3 reads CAEQLSRGVYEQYF. CDR3 DNA: TGTGCCGAGCAGCTCAGCAGGGGGGTCTACGAGCAGTACTTC.

With respect to this clonotype: A much larger clone lies a single base off, so this may be a read error. V and J are TRBV19 and TRBJ1-2; tentative D call: TRBD1 (5 bases). Trimming stripped 4 bases from V and 7 bases from J, with 19 bases between. CDR1 and CDR2 (germline): LNHDA, SQIVND (reference sequence). The CDR3 sequence is 15 residues long. CDR3 amino acids: CASSTTAQGQLGYTF. The CDR3 nucleotides are TGTGCCAGTAGTACAACGGCCCAGGGCCAACTTGGCTACACCTTC.

This clonotype was recorded at least ten times. This chain connects TRBV7-9 to TRBJ1-1; 8 nucleotides align to TRBD1. This CDR3 region has 18 residues. Germline trimming cut 5 bases from V and 1 base from J; bases unmatched to any gene: 15. Germline CDR1 is SEHNR and CDR2 is FQNEAQ (reference sequence). Here the CDR3 DNA reads TGTGCCAGCAGCCACCCGGACGCAGGGGGCTTGACGAACACTGAAGCTTTCTTT. It codes for CASSHPDAGGLTNTEAFF. The full variable domain, completed using reference TRBV7-9 and TRBJ1-1, is DTGVSQNPRHKITKRGQNVTFRCDPISEHNRLYWYRQTLGQGPEFLTYFQNEAQLEKSRLLSDRFSAERPKGSFSTLEIQRTEQGDSAMYLCASSHPDAGGLTNTEAFFGQGTRLTVV.

This clonotype was observed many times. V and J are TRBV4-2 and TRBJ1-2, with TRBD1 identical over 7 bases. The length of the CDR3 is 13 residues. J lost 10 bases, V lost 0 bases, and 5 bases had no gene match. Germline CDR1 is LGHNA and CDR2 is YNFKEQ. CDR3: CASSQERGLAYTF. The CDR3 DNA is TGTGCCAGCAGCCAAGAAAGGGGGCTTGCCTACACCTTC.

The table lists this clonotype with a few counts. V and J are TRBV7-9 and TRBJ1-4, with a weak D call TRBD1 (5 bases). The V gene lost 6 bases and the J gene lost 4 bases, with 12 bases spanning the gap. From germline, CDR1 is SEHNR and CDR2 FQNEAQ (reference sequence). This CDR3 is built from 14 residues. CDR3: CASSGRGNNEKLFF. Here the CDR3 DNA reads TGTGCCAGCAGTGGCCGGGGCAATAATGAAAAACTGTTTTTT.